This TCR beta chain was recorded in a study of T-cell reconstitution after alpha-beta-depleted transplantation in children. Study-wide findings and caveats: T-cell numbers and diversity, one year after transplant, stemmed largely from T cells that were newly produced. Reportedly, alpha-beta T cells present about two months post-transplant originated from several hundred expanded clones of graft origin. Certain patients had high TCRbeta diversity at day 60, and it came from recipient T cells and thymic progenitors that survived.

A library of TCRbeta sequences, prepared with unique molecular identifiers, was generated. TCRdb re-called the PCR reads through MiXCR, storing one row per CDR3 protein. The table lists fewer than 750,000 distinct CDR3 sequences, 23% of them singletons. Remarks on this clonotype: Its specificity is not known.

Trimming took off 2 bases at V and 2 bases at J, with 5 bases between the two ends. The CDR3 runs to 13 residues. Sample: PBMCs, mostly from graft donor cells, taken 360 days after TCRalphabeta/CD19-depleted stem cell transplant. The TCR comes from a boy in the first two years of life who had a stem cell transplant for acute myeloid leukemia, so the T cells may come from the graft donor. The rearrangement links TRBV23-1 to TRBJ2-3, with D unresolved. TRBV23-1 counts as an open reading frame of uncertain function. CDR3 amino acids: CASSQPHTDTQYF. For the CDR3, the DNA is TGCGCCAGCAGTCAACCCCACACAGATACGCAGTATTTT.